This TCR beta chain was sequenced during a study of blood T cell repertoires in COVID-19. Study at large: PBMCs, B-cell-depleted T cells, or T cells were the source of the cDNA or gDNA that made up the material.

Original processing methods: Scientists estimated how many nucleated cells there were by amplifying reference gene primers. Only in-frame clones appear in the TCRdb table, and some are missing; sequencing was by immunoSEQ multiplex PCR. V, J and clone size are taken as reported in that table, and D and trimming were inferred from the DNA itself. The sample shows 95,000 to 150,000 clones, 85% to 90% of them seen only once. The J segment lost 10 bases and the V segment lost 3 bases, leaving 7 bases of the junction unmatched. This CDR3 contains 15 residues. The germline V gene has CDR1 LGHNT and CDR2 FRNRAP.

The chain combines TRBV12-5 with TRBJ1-6; 9 positions agree with TRBD1. This clonotype was obtained from a woman in her seventies with acute or convalescent COVID-19. The sequencing sample was made of peripheral blood. The CDR3 coding sequence is TGTGCTAGTGGTTTAGCGGGACAGGGTTTCTCACCCCTCCACTTT. This translates into CASGLAGQGFSPLHF.